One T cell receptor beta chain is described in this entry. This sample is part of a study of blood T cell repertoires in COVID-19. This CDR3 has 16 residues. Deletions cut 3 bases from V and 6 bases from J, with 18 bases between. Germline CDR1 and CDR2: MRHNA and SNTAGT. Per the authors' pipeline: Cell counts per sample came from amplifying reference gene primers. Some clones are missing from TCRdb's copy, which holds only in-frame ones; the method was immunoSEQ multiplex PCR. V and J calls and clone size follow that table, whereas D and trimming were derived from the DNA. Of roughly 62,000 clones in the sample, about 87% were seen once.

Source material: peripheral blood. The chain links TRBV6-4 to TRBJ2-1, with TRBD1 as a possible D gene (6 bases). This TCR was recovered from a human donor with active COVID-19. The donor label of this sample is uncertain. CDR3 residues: CASSDGGGSGSNEQFF. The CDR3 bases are TGTGCCAGCAGTGATGGGGGCGGGTCTGGGAGCAATGAGCAGTTCTTC.